A single sample is the source of the 6 T cell receptor beta chains below, sequenced in a study of cytomegalovirus exposure and HLA in healthy donors (dated by TCRdb to the late 2010s). The method behind the library was the immunoSEQ multiplex PCR assay. For the multiplex PCR, a mixture combining 60 forward primers for TCR Vbeta segments and 13 reverse primers for TCR Jbeta segments was used. This is the immuneACCESS table as TCRdb keeps it, with only in-frame sequences that have V and J called. A part of the clones is gone; compared with another copy, unresolved V genes explain less than half, and the rest is unexplained. The sample records about 180,000 clones, roughly four fifths of which are singletons. Under 5% of the sample lies in the top ten. Sequences were obtained from PBMCs. Receptors were obtained from a girl between 5 and 17 years old in good health and CMV-seropositive.

V and J are TRBV5-4 and TRBJ2-5; no reliable D call. The J call may be faulty, since TRBJ2-7 better matches the DNA end. The CDR3 is 14 amino acids. Per the germline V gene, CDR1 is SGHNT and CDR2 is YYREEE (reference sequence). The CDR3 nucleotides read TGTGCCAGCAGCTTGGGGGTCGGGTCCTACGAGCAGTACTTC. This codes for CASSLGVGSYEQYF.

The chain has TRBV10-3 and TRBJ1-2; D might be TRBD1 (5 bases). The length of the CDR3 is 17 residues. CDR1 ENHRY and CDR2 SYGVKD come from the germline V gene. V was shortened by 0 bases and J by 3 bases, with 17 bases between the two germline ends. In DNA, the CDR3 is TGTGCCATCAGTGAGTCGACCAGCCGGGGAGGGGACTATGGCTACACCTTC. This sequence encodes CAISESTSRGGDYGYTF.

V gene TRBV6-5 combines with J gene TRBJ1-1; the D is unclear. V was pared by 0 bases and J by 5 bases, with 13 bases between. The CDR3 is 15 residues long. Germline values: CDR1 MNHEY, CDR2 SVGAGI. The CDR3 DNA follows: TGTGCCAGCAGTTACTCGACGGGGTTGAGGACTGAAGCTTTCTTT. This codes for CASSYSTGLRTEAFF.

This clone is a singleton in its sample. The chain has TRBV19 and TRBJ1-1; the D is unclear. Germline lookup yields CDR1 LNHDA and CDR2 SQIVND (reference sequence). CDR3 length: 13 residues. V lost 0 bases, J lost 1 base, and 3 bases lay in between. The CDR3 loop reads CASSIDRNTEAFF. The CDR3 DNA sequence: TGTGCCAGTAGTATAGACAGGAACACTGAAGCTTTCTTT.

This clone was picked up a small number of times. The chain is built from TRBV6-5 and TRBJ2-2; 11 positions match TRBD2. The CDR3 is 14 amino acids. From germline, CDR1 is MNHEY and CDR2 SVGAGI. V gave up 8 bases and J gave up 6 bases; unmatched junction bases: 5. In DNA, the CDR3 is TGTGCCAGCGGGGATAGCGGGGGGGCCGGGGAGCTGTTTTTT. The encoded protein is CASGDSGGAGELFF.

This clone was picked up a small number of times. The rearrangement uses TRBV30 and TRBJ1-5, with 7 bases lining up with TRBD1. Looked up from germline, CDR1 is GTSNPN and CDR2 is SVGIG (reference sequence). V dropped 2 bases and J dropped 0; count of bases not matched to a gene: 13. The CDR3 contains 18 residues. The CDR3 nucleotides read TGTGCCTGGAGTACCATAGGAGGGGGCGGTTATAGCAATCAGCCCCAGCATTTT. It yields the protein CAWSTIGGGGYSNQPQHF.